The entry that follows covers one T cell receptor (beta chain) sequence. Enrolment of Seattle patients took place during active infection, and they were followed longitudinally. The data were obtained in a study of blood T cell repertoires in COVID-19. For the study at large: Acute and convalescent COVID-19 samples came from the United States, Italy and Spain. PBMCs, B-cell-depleted T cells, or T cells provided the cDNA or gDNA that made up the material.

In germline, CDR1 is LNHDA, CDR2 SQIVND (reference sequence). The CDR3 runs 13 residues. Trimming removed 6 bases from V and 3 bases from J; junction bases left unmatched: 5. Produced via immunoSEQ multiplex PCR; TCRdb's table is partial and in-frame only. The table shows some 310,000 clones, with 85% to 90% occurring only once. The chain carries TRBV19 and TRBJ2-7; TRBD1 agrees at 7 bases. Sample: peripheral blood. The sequence came from a young woman with COVID-19, enrolled during active disease. CDR3 protein: CASSKGQIYEQYF. The CDR3 DNA follows: TGTGCCAGTAGCAAGGGACAGATCTACGAGCAGTACTTC.